One TCR beta chain is described in this entry. This sample stems from a study of blood T cell repertoires in COVID-19. On the study more broadly: In each case, the material was cDNA or gDNA derived from T cells, B-cell-depleted T cells, or PBMCs.

Germline values: CDR1 SEHNR, CDR2 FQNEAQ (reference sequence). Trimming took 2 bases from V and 2 from J, leaving 10 bases between them. This CDR3 is built from 14 residues. Original data processing: Amplified reference gene primers provided the basis for estimating nucleated cell counts. The protocol was immunoSEQ multiplex PCR, while the TCRdb copy is restricted to in-frame clones and leaves out a portion. V and J calls and clone size are given by that table; D and trimming were obtained from the DNA. The table records under 200,000 clones, 70% to 90% of them present only once. The rearrangement uses TRBV7-9 and TRBJ2-7; perhaps TRBD1 as D (5 bases). This sequence was found in a man between 50 and 59 years old who had recovered from COVID-19. Sequenced: peripheral blood. The CDR3 sequence: CASSLRQKPYEQYF. For the CDR3, the DNA is TGTGCCAGCAGCTTAAGACAGAAACCCTACGAGCAGTACTTC.